This record covers a single TCR beta chain. Germline values: CDR1 GTSNPN, CDR2 SVGIG (reference sequence). Trimming cost V 0 bases and J 4 bases, with 7 bases left between them. The CDR3 runs to 13 residues. As to time point: peripheral blood 6 weeks after treatment start. This sample stems from a study of PD-L1 blockade in urothelial cancer. Study-level background: Researchers found blood samples held a median of approximately 150,000 T cells.

Repertoires were generated with immunoSEQ multiplex PCR, while TCRdb's copy carries only in-frame clones and drops some. This table holds 46,000 or so clones, around 86% found once. This clonotype was obtained from a man in his 60s with urothelial cancer. Sequencing was performed on PBMCs, taken around atezolizumab (anti-PD-L1) treatment. The genes are TRBV30 and TRBJ1-5; D is unresolved. This chain's CDR3 is CAWSVNGNQPQHF. Written as DNA, the CDR3 is TGTGCCTGGAGTGTAAACGGGAATCAGCCCCAGCATTTT.